This T cell receptor (beta chain) is from a study of metastatic and nonmetastatic thyroid tumors. Patients had received no treatment of any kind before thyroid surgery. The CDR3 has 14 amino acids. The V gene lost 0 bases and the J gene lost 0 bases, with 4 bases spanning the gap. The germline CDR1 and CDR2 sequences are SGDLS and YYNGEE. This clone was recorded at least ten times. Its antigen remains unidentified. General study findings and limits: Reports indicated that malignant thyroid tumors showed significantly higher TCR beta diversity than benign nodules did, in blood and tumor.

TCRdb re-called clones from the PCR reads using MiXCR. Seen here are about 9,100 clones, around 20% observed once, and the top ten hold about a sixth. The rearrangement uses TRBV9 and TRBJ1-5; the D is unclear. The sequence was obtained from a female donor with papillary thyroid cancer or a benign thyroid nodule (not recorded which). Some clones in this sample may be carry-over from other donors' samples. The sequenced sample was adjacent normal tissue. The CDR3 DNA reads as TGTGCCAGCAGCGTAGGCCTTAGCAATCAGCCCCAGCATTTT. Translating gives CASSVGLSNQPQHF.